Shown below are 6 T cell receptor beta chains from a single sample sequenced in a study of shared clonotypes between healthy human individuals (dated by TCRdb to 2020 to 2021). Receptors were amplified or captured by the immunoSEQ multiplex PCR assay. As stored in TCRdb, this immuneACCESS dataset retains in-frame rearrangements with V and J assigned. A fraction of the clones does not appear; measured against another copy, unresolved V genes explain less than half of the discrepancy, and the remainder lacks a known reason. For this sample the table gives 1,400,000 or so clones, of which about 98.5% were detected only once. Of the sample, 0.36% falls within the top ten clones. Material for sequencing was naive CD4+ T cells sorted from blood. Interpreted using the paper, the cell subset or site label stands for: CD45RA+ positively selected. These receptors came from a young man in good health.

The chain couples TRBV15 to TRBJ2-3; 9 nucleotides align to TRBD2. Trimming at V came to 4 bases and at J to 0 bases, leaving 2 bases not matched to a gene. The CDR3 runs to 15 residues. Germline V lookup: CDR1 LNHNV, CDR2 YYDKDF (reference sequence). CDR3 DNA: TGTGCCACCAGCACTAGCGGGGCTAGCACAGATACGCAGTATTTT. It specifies CATSTSGASTDTQYF.

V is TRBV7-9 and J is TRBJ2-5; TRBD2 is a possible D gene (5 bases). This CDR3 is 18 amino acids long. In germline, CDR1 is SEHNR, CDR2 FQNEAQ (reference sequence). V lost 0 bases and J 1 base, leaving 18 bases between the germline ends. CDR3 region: CASSLARVGQRLQETQYF. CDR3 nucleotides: TGTGCCAGCAGCTTAGCGCGGGTAGGCCAGAGACTCCAAGAGACCCAGTACTTC.

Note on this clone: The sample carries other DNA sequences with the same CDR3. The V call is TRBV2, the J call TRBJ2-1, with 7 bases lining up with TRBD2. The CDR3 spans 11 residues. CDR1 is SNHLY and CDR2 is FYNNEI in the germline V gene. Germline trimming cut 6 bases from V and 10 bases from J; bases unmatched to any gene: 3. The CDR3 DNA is TGTGCCAGCAGGGGAGCGGGGGAGCAGTTCTTC. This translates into CASRGAGEQFF.

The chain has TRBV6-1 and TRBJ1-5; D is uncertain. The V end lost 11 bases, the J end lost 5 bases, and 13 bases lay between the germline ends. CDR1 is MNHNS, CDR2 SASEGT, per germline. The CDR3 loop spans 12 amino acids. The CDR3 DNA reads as TGTGCCGGCCGGACGGATTATCAGCCCCAGCATTTT. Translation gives CAGRTDYQPQHF.

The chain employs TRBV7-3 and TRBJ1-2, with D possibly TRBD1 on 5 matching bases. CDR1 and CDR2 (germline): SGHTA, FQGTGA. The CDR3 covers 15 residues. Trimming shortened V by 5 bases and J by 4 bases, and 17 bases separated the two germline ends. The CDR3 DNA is TGTGCCAGCAGCGGCCACAGGACCTATCCCTATGGCTACACCTTC. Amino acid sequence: CASSGHRTYPYGYTF.

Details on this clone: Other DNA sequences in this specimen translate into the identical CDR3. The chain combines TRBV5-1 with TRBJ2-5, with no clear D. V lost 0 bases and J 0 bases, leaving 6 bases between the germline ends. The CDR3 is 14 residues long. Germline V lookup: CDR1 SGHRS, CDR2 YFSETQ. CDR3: CASSLGSNQETQYF. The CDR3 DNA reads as TGCGCCAGCAGCTTGGGAAGTAACCAAGAGACCCAGTACTTC.